Below are 7 T cell receptor beta chains sequenced from a single sample in a study of tumor and adjacent non-tumor tissue in lung cancer. This sample's RNA came from whole unsorted tissue. A modified ARM-PCR protocol with three rounds of nested PCR amplified TCRbeta. TCRdb re-called the multiplex PCR reads with MiXCR, one entry per CDR3 protein. The data hold 60,000 to 90,000 distinct CDR3 sequences, with over 75% observed a single time. Sequenced: lung tumor tissue. These receptors were taken from a woman between 50 and 59 years old with non-small cell lung cancer.

Details on this clonotype: The conserved phenylalanine or tryptophan is not found at the CDR3 terminus, so this likely reflects a read error. V is TRBV11-3 and J is TRBJ1-1, with D possibly being TRBD1 (6 bases). The CDR3 covers 14 residues. Per germline, CDR1 SGHNT and CDR2 YENEEA. The DNA of the CDR3 is TGTGCCATCAGCACAGGGACGTCGAACACTGAAGCTTTCCTT. The encoded protein is CAISTGTSNTEAFL.

For this clonotype: A much larger clone differs from this one at a single base, so this may be a read error. The V call is TRBV7-9, the J call TRBJ2-7; the match to TRBD1 covers 7 bases. The CDR3 covers 14 residues. Per germline, CDR1 SEHNR and CDR2 FQNEAQ (reference sequence). The DNA of the CDR3 is TGTACCAGCAGGCCAACAGGGACAGCCTACGAGCAGTACTTC. It is translated as CTSRPTGTAYEQYF.

Remarks on this clonotype: This sequence may be a read error, since a much larger clone differs from it by one base. The chain uses TRBV28 and TRBJ2-6; maybe TRBD2 (6 bases). This CDR3 has 16 residues. Trimming shortened V by 7 bases and J by 0 bases, and 13 bases separated the two germline ends. Per germline, CDR1 MDHEN and CDR2 SYDVKM. The CDR3 spells CASIPSEDSGANVLTF. CDR3 coding DNA: TGTGCCAGCATTCCTAGCGAAGACTCTGGGGCCAACGTCCTGACTTTC.

A note on this clonotype: It may be a read error: a sequence one base away is much more abundant. Without the conserved terminal phenylalanine or tryptophan, this CDR3 likely stems from a read error. This chain uses TRBV20-1 with TRBJ1-4; no clear D. Germline CDR1 and CDR2: DFQATT and SNEGSKA (reference sequence). This CDR3 has 14 residues. V was shortened by 5 bases and J by 8 bases, with 18 bases between the two germline ends. The CDR3 coding sequence is TGCAGTGCTGCGAATCCTTCCTATGGGGAAAAACTGTTTTAT. As protein: CSAANPSYGEKLFY.

Concerning this clonotype: A read error may produce the germline difference seen at one junction end. V is TRBV4-1 and J is TRBJ2-7; 11 nucleotides line up with TRBD2. Germline CDR1 is MGHRA and CDR2 is YSYEKL. CDR3 length: 16 amino acids. CDR3 amino acids: CASSQDRTSGFYDQYF. Here the CDR3 DNA reads TGCGCCAGCAGCCAGGATAGGACTAGCGGGTTCTACGACCAGTATTTC.

Notes on this clonotype: A junction end diverges from the germline sequence, so it may reflect a read error. The CDR3 region is CSAPIPLTALSAYNEQFF. DNA for the CDR3: TGCAGTGCCCCGATCCCCCTAACGGCTCTCTCCGCCTACAATGAACAGTTCTTC. The V gene is TRBV20-1, the J gene TRBJ2-1; D ambiguous. Germline CDR1 and CDR2: DFQATT and SNEGSKA (reference sequence). This CDR3 is 18 amino acids long.

Notes on this clonotype: One end of the junction does not line up with germline, which may come from a read error. For the CDR3, the DNA is TGTGCCTGCAGTCTTGCCATCAATCAGCCCCAGCATTTT. It is translated as CACSLAINQPQHF. The chain is built from TRBV12-3 or TRBV12-4 and TRBJ1-5; D is unresolved. CDR3 size: 13 residues.